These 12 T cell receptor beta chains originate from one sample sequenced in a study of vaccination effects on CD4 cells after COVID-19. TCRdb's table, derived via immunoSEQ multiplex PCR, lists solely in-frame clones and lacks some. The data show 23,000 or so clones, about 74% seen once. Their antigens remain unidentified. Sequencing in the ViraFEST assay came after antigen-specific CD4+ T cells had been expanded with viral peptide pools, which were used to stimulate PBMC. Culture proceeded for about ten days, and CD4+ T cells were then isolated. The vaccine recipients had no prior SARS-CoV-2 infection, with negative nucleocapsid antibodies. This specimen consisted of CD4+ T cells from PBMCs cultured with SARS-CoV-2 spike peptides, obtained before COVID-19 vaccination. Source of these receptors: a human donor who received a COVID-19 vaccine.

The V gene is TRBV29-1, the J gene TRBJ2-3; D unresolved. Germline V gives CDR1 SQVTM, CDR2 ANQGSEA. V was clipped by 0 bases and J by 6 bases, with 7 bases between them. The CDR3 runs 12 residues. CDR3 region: CSVEDLGDTQYF. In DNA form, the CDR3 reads TGCAGCGTTGAAGATCTCGGGGATACGCAGTATTTT.

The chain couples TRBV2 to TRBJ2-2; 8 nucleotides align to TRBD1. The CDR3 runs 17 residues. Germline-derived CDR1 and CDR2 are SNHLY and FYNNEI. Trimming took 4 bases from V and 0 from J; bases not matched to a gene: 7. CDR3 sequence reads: CASSGRWTGPNTGELFF. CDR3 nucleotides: TGTGCCAGCAGTGGGAGATGGACAGGGCCGAACACCGGGGAGCTGTTTTTT.

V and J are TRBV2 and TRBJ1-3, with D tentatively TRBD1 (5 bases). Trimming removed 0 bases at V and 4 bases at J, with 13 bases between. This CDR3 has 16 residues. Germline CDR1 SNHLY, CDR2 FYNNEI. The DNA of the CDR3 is TGTGCCAGCAGTGAAGCGGGAGGGGCAACAGGAAACACCATATATTTT. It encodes CASSEAGGATGNTIYF.

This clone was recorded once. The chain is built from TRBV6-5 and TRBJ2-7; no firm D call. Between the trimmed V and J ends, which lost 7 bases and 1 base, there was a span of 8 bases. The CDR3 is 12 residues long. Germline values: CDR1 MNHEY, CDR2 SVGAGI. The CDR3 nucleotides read TGTGCCAGCATGTCCGGATCCTACGAGCAGTACTTC. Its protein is CASMSGSYEQYF.

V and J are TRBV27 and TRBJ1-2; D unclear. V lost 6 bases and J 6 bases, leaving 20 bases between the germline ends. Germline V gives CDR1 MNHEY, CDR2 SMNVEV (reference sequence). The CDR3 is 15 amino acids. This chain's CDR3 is CASSSTVVRGDGYTF. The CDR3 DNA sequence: TGTGCCAGCAGCTCTACCGTTGTCCGGGGTGATGGCTACACCTTC.

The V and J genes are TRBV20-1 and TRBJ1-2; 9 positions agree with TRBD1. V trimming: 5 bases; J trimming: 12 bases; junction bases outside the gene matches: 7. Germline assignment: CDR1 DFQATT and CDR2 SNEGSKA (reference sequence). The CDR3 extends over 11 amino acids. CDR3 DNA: TGCAGTGCTGGGCCGGACAGGGGCCACACCTTC. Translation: CSAGPDRGHTF.

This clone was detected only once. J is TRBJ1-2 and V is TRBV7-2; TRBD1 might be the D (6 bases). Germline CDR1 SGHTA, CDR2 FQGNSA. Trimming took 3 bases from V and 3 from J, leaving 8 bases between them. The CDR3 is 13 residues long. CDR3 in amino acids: CASSFYRDYGYTF. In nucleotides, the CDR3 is TGTGCCAGCAGCTTCTACAGGGACTATGGCTACACCTTC.

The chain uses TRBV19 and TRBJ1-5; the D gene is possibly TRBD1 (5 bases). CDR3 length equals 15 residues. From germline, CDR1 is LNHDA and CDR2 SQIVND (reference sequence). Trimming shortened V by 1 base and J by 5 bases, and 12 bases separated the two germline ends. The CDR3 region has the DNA TGTGCCAGTAGTATAGTTCATGGGGCGGATCAGCCCCAGCATTTT. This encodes CASSIVHGADQPQHF. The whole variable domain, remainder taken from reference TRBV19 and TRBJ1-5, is DGGITQSPKYLFRKEGQNVTLSCEQNLNHDAMYWYRQDPGQGLRLIYYSQIVNDFQKGDIAEGYSVSREKKESFPLTVTSAQKNPTAFYLCASSIVHGADQPQHFGDGTRLSIL.

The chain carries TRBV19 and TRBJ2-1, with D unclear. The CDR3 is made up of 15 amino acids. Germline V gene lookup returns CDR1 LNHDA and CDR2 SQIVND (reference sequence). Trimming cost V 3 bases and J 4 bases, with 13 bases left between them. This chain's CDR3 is CASSIGLNRYNEQFF. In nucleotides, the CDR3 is TGTGCCAGTAGTATTGGTTTGAATAGATACAATGAGCAGTTCTTC. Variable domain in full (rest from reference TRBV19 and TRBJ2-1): DGGITQSPKYLFRKEGQNVTLSCEQNLNHDAMYWYRQDPGQGLRLIYYSQIVNDFQKGDIAEGYSVSREKKESFPLTVTSAQKNPTAFYLCASSIGLNRYNEQFFGPGTRLTVL.

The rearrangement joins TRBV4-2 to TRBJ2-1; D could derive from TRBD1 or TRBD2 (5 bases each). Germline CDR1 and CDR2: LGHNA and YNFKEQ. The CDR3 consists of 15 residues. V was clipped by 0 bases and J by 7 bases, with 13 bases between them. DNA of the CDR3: TGTGCCAGCAGCCAAGATGTGACGGGACCTAATGAGCAGTTCTTC. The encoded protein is CASSQDVTGPNEQFF.

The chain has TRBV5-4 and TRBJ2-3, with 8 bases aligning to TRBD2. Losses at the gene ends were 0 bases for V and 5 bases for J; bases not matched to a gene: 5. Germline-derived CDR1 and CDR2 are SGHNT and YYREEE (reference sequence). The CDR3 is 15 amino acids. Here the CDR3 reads CASSLEAGVIDTQYF. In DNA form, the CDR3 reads TGTGCCAGCAGCTTGGAAGCGGGAGTAATAGATACGCAGTATTTT. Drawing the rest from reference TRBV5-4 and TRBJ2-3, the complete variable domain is ETGVTQSPTHLIKTRGQQVTLRCSSQSGHNTVSWYQQALGQGPQFIFQYYREEENGRGNFPPRFSGLQFPNYSSELNVNALELDDSALYLCASSLEAGVIDTQYFGPGTRLTVL.

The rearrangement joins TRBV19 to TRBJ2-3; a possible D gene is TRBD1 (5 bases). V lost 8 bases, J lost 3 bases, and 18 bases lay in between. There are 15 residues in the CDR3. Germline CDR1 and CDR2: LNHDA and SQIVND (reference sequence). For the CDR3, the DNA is TGTGCCAGTGGGGCGAGCCTGGATGGAACAGATACGCAGTATTTT. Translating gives CASGASLDGTDTQYF.